These 2 T cell receptor beta chains were all obtained from the same sample, sequenced in a study of OX40 agonist ivuxolimab in advanced cancers. Repertoires were generated with immunoSEQ multiplex PCR, while TCRdb's copy carries only in-frame clones and drops some. The table lists fewer than 25,000 clones, approximately 85% of them singletons. The sequencing used CD4+ or CD8+ T cells sorted from blood, collected in a trial of the OX40 agonist ivuxolimab. The receptors stem from an adult with an advanced solid tumor such as melanoma, head and neck, liver or kidney cancer.

This chain joins TRBV11-2 and TRBJ2-7; D gene uncertain. The CDR3 has 13 amino acids. Germline V CDR1 and CDR2: SGHAT, FQNNGV. Trimming shortened V by 1 base and J by 6 bases, and 10 bases separated the two germline ends. The DNA for the CDR3 is TGTGCCAGCAGCTTAGGTTCCGGGCTCGAGCAGTACTTC. This codes for CASSLGSGLEQYF.

The genes are TRBV5-6 and TRBJ2-2; 9 bases map to TRBD1. CDR1 and CDR2 (germline): SGHDT, YYEEEE. Trimming cost V 0 bases and J 7 bases; bases outside gene matches: 4. The CDR3 is 15 residues long. The CDR3 nucleotides read TGTGCCAGCAGCTTGGCACAGGGGGCTTACGGGGAGCTGTTTTTT. Translated, it gives CASSLAQGAYGELFF.